These 18 T cell receptor beta chains were sequenced from one sample in a study of blood T cell repertoires in COVID-19. The protocol was immunoSEQ multiplex PCR, while the TCRdb copy is restricted to in-frame clones and leaves out a portion. Of over 200,000 clones detected, approximately 82% appear once; the ten largest clones hold approximately 6%. Sequenced: peripheral blood. These receptors came from a man older than 75 with acute or convalescent COVID-19.

The rearrangement uses TRBV10-1 and TRBJ2-3; 12 positions match TRBD2. Germline V lookup: CDR1 WNHNN, CDR2 SYGVQD (reference sequence). CDR3 length equals 17 residues. The V and J ends lost 6 bases and 2 bases, in that order; junction bases with no gene match: 9. CDR3 nucleotides: TGCGCCAGCAGGGGACTAGCGGGTACCCCCCTCACAGATACGCAGTATTTT. Encoded protein: CASRGLAGTPLTDTQYF.

This clone was seen only a few times. The V and J genes are TRBV19 and TRBJ2-2, with D unresolved. In germline, CDR1 is LNHDA, CDR2 SQIVND (reference sequence). The CDR3 totals 14 residues. Trimming removed 6 bases from V and 5 bases from J, with 13 bases in between. CDR3 bases: TGTGCCAGTAGAGCTATGGAGAAAACCGGGGAGCTGTTTTTT. Translated: CASRAMEKTGELFF.

The chain links TRBV7-2 to TRBJ2-7, with 11 bases matching TRBD2. This CDR3 has 15 residues. J lost 0 bases, V lost 5 bases, and 3 bases had no gene match. The germline V gene has CDR1 SGHTA and CDR2 FQGNSA. The CDR3 coding sequence is TGTGCCAGCAGCCCGACTAGCGGGACCTCCTACGAGCAGTACTTC. It translates to CASSPTSGTSYEQYF.

The chain employs TRBV12-3 or TRBV12-4 and TRBJ1-2; perhaps TRBD1 as D (5 bases). The V end lost 5 bases, the J end lost 5 bases, and 12 bases lay between the germline ends. The CDR3 sequence is 13 residues long. The CDR3 nucleotides read TGTGCCAGCAGTCCGGGACTCACATATGGCTACACCTTC. Protein product: CASSPGLTYGYTF.

The V gene is TRBV5-1, the J gene TRBJ2-7; no reliable D call. The V gene lost 0 bases and the J gene lost 6 bases, with 10 bases spanning the gap. Germline assignment: CDR1 SGHRS and CDR2 YFSETQ. This CDR3 spans 13 amino acids. The CDR3 DNA follows: TGCGCCAGCAGCTTGGATGAGTCACTCGAGCAGTACTTC. It yields the protein CASSLDESLEQYF.

The rearrangement uses TRBV30 and TRBJ2-5, with TRBD1 matching 7 bases. CDR3 size: 14 residues. V dropped 5 bases and J dropped 5; count of bases not matched to a gene: 11. From germline, CDR1 is GTSNPN and CDR2 SVGIG (reference sequence). Written as DNA, the CDR3 is TGTGCCTGGGGAGACGGACCCAGGGGGGAGACCCAGTACTTC. This translates into CAWGDGPRGETQYF.

Details on this clone: Other nucleotide sequences in the sample specify the same CDR3. The chain uses TRBV6-1 and TRBJ1-1, with D possibly matching TRBD1 (5 bases). Germline V gene sequence: CDR1 MNHNS, CDR2 SASEGT. V dropped 1 base and J dropped 0 bases, with 6 bases sitting between them. The CDR3 has 14 residues. CDR3 coding DNA: TGTGCCAGCAGTGAAGGGGGCTTGAACACTGAAGCTTTCTTT. Encoded protein: CASSEGGLNTEAFF.

In regard to this clone: A junction end diverges from the germline sequence, so it may reflect a read error. V gene TRBV7-7 combines with J gene TRBJ2-1, with D unresolved. Germline V gene lookup returns CDR1 SSHAT and CDR2 FNYEAQ (reference sequence). The CDR3 is 14 residues long. Here the CDR3 reads CASSLALDSREQFF. The CDR3 DNA reads TGTGCTAGCAGCTTAGCCCTTGACTCCCGTGAGCAGTTCTTC.

CDR3 sequence: CASGSGGTEAFF. CDR3 in DNA: TGTGCCAGCGGGAGCGGCGGCACTGAAGCTTTCTTT. The rearrangement uses TRBV6-5 and TRBJ1-1; D is ambiguous. Trimming left V 8 bases short and J 4 bases short, with 11 bases between. The length of the CDR3 is 12 residues. Germline values: CDR1 MNHEY, CDR2 SVGAGI.

The chain employs TRBV4-2 and TRBJ2-1; 8 bases map to TRBD1. The CDR3 has 15 residues. The ends lost 2 bases at V and 5 bases at J; junction bases unmatched: 5. Germline CDR1 reads LGHNA; CDR2 reads YNFKEQ. The CDR3 nucleotides are TGTGCCAGCAGCCAACCGAGACAGGGGAACAATGAGCAGTTCTTC. Translation gives CASSQPRQGNNEQFF.

This clone was recorded at least ten times. The chain employs TRBV28 and TRBJ1-6; D perhaps matches TRBD1 (6 bases). Germline V gives CDR1 MDHEN, CDR2 SYDVKM. This CDR3 spans 14 amino acids. Trimming took off 6 bases at V and 8 bases at J, with 14 bases between the two ends. The CDR3 protein is CASRPTGYDSPLHF. Written as DNA, the CDR3 is TGTGCCAGCAGGCCCACAGGGTACGATTCACCCCTCCACTTT.

V usage is TRBV7-3 and J usage is TRBJ2-6, with 9 nucleotides matching TRBD2. After removal of 4 bases from V and 0 bases from J, the junction contained 4 bases not matched to a gene. The CDR3 loop spans 17 amino acids. Per germline, CDR1 SGHTA and CDR2 FQGTGA. The CDR3 DNA is TGTGCCAGCAGCTCTAGCGGGACAAACTCTGGGGCCAACGTCCTGACTTTC. Its protein product is CASSSSGTNSGANVLTF.

Written as DNA, the CDR3 is TGTGCCAGCAGCATGACAGGGGGCTATGAAAAACTGTTTTTT. It translates to CASSMTGGYEKLFF. The chain has TRBV28 and TRBJ1-4, with TRBD1 matching over 10 bases. V trimming: 6 bases; J trimming: 6 bases; junction bases outside the gene matches: 4. Germline CDR1 MDHEN, CDR2 SYDVKM. This CDR3 is built from 14 residues.

This chain joins TRBV24-1 and TRBJ2-7; possible D gene TRBD1, 6 bases. CDR1 is KGHDR, CDR2 SFDVKD, per germline. The CDR3 totals 16 residues. Deletions cut 2 bases from V and 7 bases from J, with 20 bases between. CDR3 loop: CATSDSSRGTSGEQYF. The CDR3 bases are TGTGCCACCAGTGATTCTAGTAGGGGGACCTCGGGAGAGCAGTACTTC.

V usage is TRBV3-1 (or the pseudogene TRBV3-2) and J usage is TRBJ2-7; 10 positions match TRBD1. After removal of 4 bases from V and 6 bases from J, the junction contained 15 bases not matched to a gene. Germline V gene lookup returns CDR1 LGHDT and CDR2 YNNKEL (reference sequence). This CDR3 has 17 residues. The CDR3 protein is CASSPGTGDLLLGEQYF. The CDR3 nucleotides are TGTGCCAGCAGCCCCGGGACAGGGGACCTCCTTCTTGGCGAGCAGTACTTC.

This clone turned up a few times. V and J are TRBV2 and TRBJ1-2; a possible D gene is TRBD1 (5 bases). The V gene lost 6 bases and the J gene lost 10 bases, with 27 bases spanning the gap. The CDR3 covers 16 residues. CDR1 SNHLY and CDR2 FYNNEI come from the germline V gene. Here the CDR3 reads CASRAVPRWGLSDYTF. DNA for the CDR3: TGTGCCAGCAGAGCAGTGCCAAGGTGGGGACTCAGCGACTACACCTTC.

The CDR3 reads CASSPGRVRGTGELFF. The CDR3 nucleotides are TGTGCCAGCAGCCCCGGGAGGGTACGGGGCACCGGGGAGCTGTTTTTT. The rearrangement uses TRBV3-1 (or the pseudogene TRBV3-2) and TRBJ2-2; 8 bases match TRBD2. V was pared by 4 bases and J by 4 bases, with 8 bases of the junction left unmatched. The CDR3 length is 16 residues. Germline V lookup: CDR1 LGHDT, CDR2 YNNKEL (reference sequence).

The chain is built from TRBV11-2 and TRBJ1-1; D is possibly TRBD1 (6 bases). Germline V gene lookup returns CDR1 SGHAT and CDR2 FQNNGV. V was cut by 5 bases and J by 2 bases, with 9 bases left in between. The CDR3 runs 13 residues. The CDR3 coding sequence is TGTGCCAGCAGCCCGGGGGGCAACACTGAAGCTTTCTTT. Translation gives CASSPGGNTEAFF.